This is a list of T cell receptor beta chains from one sample in a study of blood T cells in healthy people across ages. TCRdb analysed the 5' RACE reads with MiXCR anew, one entry per CDR3 protein. The profile covers 540,000 or so distinct CDR3 sequences, with 25% to 30% appearing a single time and 18% taken by the ten largest. Sequenced material: blood. Source of these receptors: a woman aged 65 to 85 in good health. The CDR3 runs from the conserved cysteine through the conserved F or W. The order of the fields is J gene, D gene, clone size, V gene, CDR3 protein, CDR3 DNA. D genes are given only for firm matches. Only some rows state a clone size, as once, few, many or a class for expanded clones.

J gene: TRBJ1-4; D gene: NA; clone size: NA; V gene: TRBV4-2; CDR3 protein: CASSQAHLGEKLFF; CDR3 DNA: TGTGCCAGCAGCCAAGCTCATCTCGGGGAAAAACTGTTTTTT
J gene: TRBJ2-3; D gene: TRBD2; clone size: NA; V gene: TRBV5-1; CDR3 protein: CASSLAVAGGTDTQYF; CDR3 DNA: TGCGCCAGCAGCTTGGCCGTAGCGGGGGGCACAGATACGCAGTATTTT
J gene: TRBJ1-1; D gene: NA; clone size: NA; V gene: TRBV5-1; CDR3 protein: CASSLDLGAEAFF; CDR3 DNA: TGCGCCAGCAGCCTTGATTTGGGGGCTGAAGCTTTCTTT
J gene: TRBJ1-2; D gene: NA; clone size: NA; V gene: TRBV20-1; CDR3 protein: CSAYSYGYTF; CDR3 DNA: TGCAGTGCTTACTCCTATGGCTACACCTTC
J gene: TRBJ1-4; D gene: NA; clone size: NA; V gene: TRBV2; CDR3 protein: CASRIGGTILNEKLFF; CDR3 DNA: TGTGCCAGCAGGATTGGGGGGACAATTCTTAATGAAAAACTGTTTTTT
J gene: TRBJ2-7; D gene: TRBD1; clone size: few; V gene: TRBV10-3; CDR3 protein: CAISGQGRQYF; CDR3 DNA: TGTGCCATCAGTGGACAGGGGAGGCAGTACTTC
J gene: TRBJ1-4; D gene: TRBD1; clone size: NA; V gene: TRBV29-1; CDR3 protein: CSVSQGALNERLFF; CDR3 DNA: TGCAGCGTATCCCAGGGGGCCTTGAATGAAAGACTGTTTTTT
J gene: TRBJ2-1; D gene: NA; clone size: few; V gene: TRBV29-1; CDR3 protein: CSLTAPGYNEQFF; CDR3 DNA: TGCAGCCTCACGGCCCCGGGTTACAATGAGCAGTTCTTC
J gene: TRBJ1-1; D gene: TRBD1; clone size: few; V gene: TRBV5-1; CDR3 protein: CASSLGQVTEAFF; CDR3 DNA: TGCGCCAGCAGCCTAGGACAGGTCACTGAAGCTTTCTTT
J gene: TRBJ2-5; D gene: NA; clone size: NA; V gene: TRBV10-3; CDR3 protein: CAISTVQETQYF; CDR3 DNA: TGTGCCATCAGTACAGTCCAAGAGACCCAGTACTTC
J gene: TRBJ2-7; D gene: NA; clone size: NA; V gene: TRBV27; CDR3 protein: CASSRLGGNLYEQYF; CDR3 DNA: TGTGCCAGCAGTCGGCTAGGGGGGAACCTTTACGAGCAGTACTTC
J gene: TRBJ2-3; D gene: TRBD1; clone size: once; V gene: TRBV7-2; CDR3 protein: CASSLEGTGDTQYF; CDR3 DNA: TGTGCCAGCAGCTTAGAGGGGACAGGGGATACGCAGTATTTT
J gene: TRBJ1-2; D gene: TRBD1; clone size: NA; V gene: TRBV7-9; CDR3 protein: CASSREYRGGGYTF; CDR3 DNA: TGTGCCAGCAGCCGCGAATACAGGGGCGGAGGCTACACCTTC
J gene: TRBJ1-2; D gene: NA; clone size: NA; V gene: TRBV29-1; CDR3 protein: CSVEEKGGSGYTF; CDR3 DNA: TGCAGCGTTGAAGAGAAGGGGGGATCTGGCTACACCTTC
J gene: TRBJ2-7; D gene: NA; clone size: NA; V gene: TRBV7-9; CDR3 protein: CASSFGLRATYEQYF; CDR3 DNA: TGTGCCAGCAGTTTTGGGCTCAGGGCTACGTACGAGCAGTACTTC
J gene: TRBJ2-5; D gene: TRBD2; clone size: NA; V gene: TRBV15; CDR3 protein: CATSRGVLAGGTQETQYF; CDR3 DNA: TGTGCCACCAGCAGAGGGGTACTAGCGGGGGGGACCCAAGAGACCCAGTACTTC
J gene: TRBJ2-7; D gene: TRBD2; clone size: NA; V gene: TRBV27; CDR3 protein: CASRLSLLADTYEQYF; CDR3 DNA: TGTGCCAGCAGACTCAGCCTCCTAGCGGATACATACGAGCAGTACTTC
J gene: TRBJ2-6; D gene: TRBD1; clone size: NA; V gene: TRBV6-1; CDR3 protein: CASSKRHRGPGANVLTF; CDR3 DNA: TGTGCCAGCAGTAAGCGGCACAGGGGACCTGGGGCCAACGTCCTGACTTTC
J gene: TRBJ1-1; D gene: NA; clone size: NA; V gene: TRBV5-5; CDR3 protein: CASSLEAITGLNTEAFF; CDR3 DNA: TGTGCCAGCAGCTTGGAAGCTATTACAGGATTGAACACTGAAGCTTTCTTT
J gene: TRBJ2-5; D gene: NA; clone size: NA; V gene: TRBV12-3/TRBV12-4; CDR3 protein: CACSLSRRPEETQYF; CDR3 DNA: TGTGCCTGCAGCCTCTCACGGAGGCCCGAAGAGACCCAGTACTTC
J gene: TRBJ2-7; D gene: NA; clone size: NA; V gene: TRBV20-1; CDR3 protein: CSARGHTYEQYF; CDR3 DNA: TGCAGTGCCAGAGGGCATACCTACGAGCAGTACTTC
J gene: TRBJ2-7; D gene: NA; clone size: NA; V gene: TRBV27; CDR3 protein: CASSSDTSLQYF; CDR3 DNA: TGTGCCAGCAGCTCCGACACCTCTCTGCAGTACTTC
J gene: TRBJ2-7; D gene: NA; clone size: NA; V gene: TRBV7-2; CDR3 protein: CASSQEGVGWQYF; CDR3 DNA: TGTGCCAGCAGCCAAGAAGGGGTTGGTTGGCAGTACTTC
J gene: TRBJ2-7; D gene: TRBD1; clone size: NA; V gene: TRBV7-2; CDR3 protein: CVSTSRTGFYEQYF; CDR3 DNA: TGTGTCAGCACCTCTCGGACAGGCTTCTACGAGCAGTACTTC
J gene: TRBJ1-2; D gene: TRBD1; clone size: few; V gene: TRBV27; CDR3 protein: CASSLKWGQNYGYTF; CDR3 DNA: TGTGCCAGCAGTTTGAAATGGGGACAGAACTATGGCTACACCTTC
J gene: TRBJ2-2; D gene: NA; clone size: few; V gene: TRBV4-3; CDR3 protein: CASSPFGDSKDTGELFF; CDR3 DNA: TGCGCCAGCAGCCCCTTCGGCGACAGCAAAGACACCGGGGAGCTGTTTTTT
J gene: TRBJ2-7; D gene: NA; clone size: NA; V gene: TRBV29-1; CDR3 protein: CSVVTNSYEQYF; CDR3 DNA: TGCAGCGTTGTAACCAACTCCTACGAGCAGTACTTC
J gene: TRBJ2-1; D gene: NA; clone size: few; V gene: TRBV12-3/TRBV12-4; CDR3 protein: CASSKGVLYNEQFF; CDR3 DNA: TGTGCCAGCAGCAAAGGGGTCCTCTACAATGAGCAGTTCTTC
J gene: TRBJ1-5; D gene: NA; clone size: NA; V gene: TRBV12-3/TRBV12-4; CDR3 protein: CASSLRSQPQHF; CDR3 DNA: TGTGCCAGCAGCCTAAGGTCTCAGCCCCAGCATTTT
J gene: TRBJ1-3; D gene: NA; clone size: NA; V gene: TRBV7-2; CDR3 protein: CASSTSGNTIYF; CDR3 DNA: TGTGCCAGCAGCACCTCTGGAAACACCATATATTTT
J gene: TRBJ2-6; D gene: NA; clone size: many; V gene: TRBV18; CDR3 protein: CASSESSGANVLTF; CDR3 DNA: TGTGCCAGCTCAGAGAGCTCTGGGGCCAACGTCCTGACTTTC
J gene: TRBJ2-3; D gene: TRBD1; clone size: NA; V gene: TRBV7-3; CDR3 protein: CASSSRTGGGTDTQYF; CDR3 DNA: TGTGCCAGCAGCTCGCGGACAGGGGGAGGCACAGATACGCAGTATTTT
J gene: TRBJ1-6; D gene: NA; clone size: few; V gene: TRBV7-9; CDR3 protein: CASHPGVSPLHF; CDR3 DNA: TGTGCCAGCCACCCGGGCGTATCACCCCTCCACTTT
J gene: TRBJ2-3; D gene: NA; clone size: few; V gene: TRBV20-1; CDR3 protein: CSAVGGGTDTQYF; CDR3 DNA: TGCAGTGCTGTTGGGGGCGGCACAGATACGCAGTATTTT
J gene: TRBJ2-5; D gene: TRBD2; clone size: NA; V gene: TRBV6-1; CDR3 protein: CASSRTLAGSQETQYF; CDR3 DNA: TGTGCCAGCAGTCGAACTTTAGCGGGATCACAAGAGACCCAGTACTTC
J gene: TRBJ2-5; D gene: TRBD2; clone size: NA; V gene: TRBV24-1; CDR3 protein: CATSGPRTSGETQYF; CDR3 DNA: TGTGCCACCAGTGGTCCTCGGACTAGCGGGGAGACCCAGTACTTC
J gene: TRBJ1-3; D gene: NA; clone size: NA; V gene: TRBV3-1; CDR3 protein: CASSQGGWVTSGNTIYF; CDR3 DNA: TGTGCCAGCAGCCAAGGGGGATGGGTTACCTCTGGAAACACCATATATTTT
J gene: TRBJ1-6; D gene: NA; clone size: few; V gene: TRBV7-2; CDR3 protein: CASSLNRGITLHF; CDR3 DNA: TGTGCCAGCAGCTTAAATCGGGGAATAACCCTCCACTTT
J gene: TRBJ1-5; D gene: NA; clone size: NA; V gene: TRBV27; CDR3 protein: CASGRQSNQPQHF; CDR3 DNA: TGTGCCAGCGGACGACAAAGCAATCAGCCCCAGCATTTT
J gene: TRBJ2-1; D gene: TRBD1; clone size: NA; V gene: TRBV15; CDR3 protein: CATSRGQGNNEQFF; CDR3 DNA: TGTGCCACCAGCAGGGGACAGGGCAACAATGAGCAGTTCTTC